What follows are 27 T cell receptor beta chains derived from one specimen sequenced in a study of T cells in Graves' hyperthyroidism and ophthalmopathy. Amplification targeted TCR beta CDR3 regions from RNA transcripts. The study used the HTBI primer set for a first-round RT-PCR of the TCR CDR3. Via MiXCR, TCRdb re-called the multiplex PCR reads, giving one row per CDR3 protein. The sample shows around 35,000 distinct CDR3 sequences, around 50% of them seen only once. Sequenced material: blood. The receptors come from a woman in her 40s with Graves' ophthalmopathy.

This clonotype was observed many times. The chain has TRBV24-1 and TRBJ2-5, with 8 nucleotides matching TRBD1. There are 12 residues in the CDR3. V shed 9 bases, J shed 12 bases, and the junction held 11 bases outside the gene matches. CDR1 is KGHDR and CDR2 is SFDVKD in the germline V gene. CDR3 amino acids: CATGYPGQGKYF. CDR3 DNA: TGTGCCACCGGGTACCCTGGACAGGGAAAGTACTTC.

The chain couples TRBV5-4 to TRBJ2-7, with D maybe TRBD2 (5 bases). Trimming removed 4 bases from V and 2 bases from J, with 7 bases in between. CDR3 length: 12 amino acids. Germline CDR1 reads SGHNT; CDR2 reads YYREEE (reference sequence). Here the CDR3 reads CASSPGTYEQYF. In nucleotides, the CDR3 is TGTGCCAGCAGCCCCGGGACCTACGAGCAGTACTTC.

This chain joins TRBV7-2 and TRBJ1-1; D is uncertain. CDR1 and CDR2 from the germline V gene are SGHTA and FQGNSA. Deletions cut 4 bases from V and 1 base from J, with 13 bases between. The length of the CDR3 is 15 residues. The DNA for the CDR3 is TGTGCCAGCAGCTCCAAAGCCGGGCAGAACACTGAAGCTTTCTTT. Its protein is CASSSKAGQNTEAFF. The whole variable domain, filled in from reference TRBV7-2 and TRBJ1-1, reads GAGVSQSPSNKVTEKGKDVELRCDPISGHTALYWYRQSLGQGLEFLIYFQGNSAPDKSGLPSDRFSAERTGGSVSTLTIQRTQQEDSAVYLCASSSKAGQNTEAFFGQGTRLTVV.

This clonotype appeared once. The chain combines TRBV7-9 with TRBJ1-2; 12 bases line up with TRBD1. Trimming removed 5 bases from V and 8 bases from J; junction bases left unmatched: 9. The germline CDR1 and CDR2 sequences are SEHNR and FQNEAQ (reference sequence). The CDR3 runs 15 residues. The DNA of the CDR3 is TGTGCCAGCAGCCAAGGGGACAGGGGGCTTGGAGGCTACACCTTC. Protein: CASSQGDRGLGGYTF.

This clonotype was counted many times. The chain recombines TRBV5-6 with TRBJ2-7, with TRBD1 matching over 9 bases. After removal of 1 base from V and 5 bases from J, the junction contained 10 bases not matched to a gene. CDR3 size: 16 residues. CDR1 is SGHDT, CDR2 YYEEEE, per germline. In DNA, the CDR3 is TGTGCCAGCAGCTTGTCTGGGACAGGGATTTCCCACGAGCAGTACTTC. It encodes CASSLSGTGISHEQYF.

There are many counts of this clonotype. The chain combines TRBV6-1 with TRBJ2-3; a weak D match, TRBD2 (7 bases). The V and J ends lost 7 bases and 6 bases respectively, with 14 bases between them. Per the germline V gene, CDR1 is MNHNS and CDR2 is SASEGT. This CDR3 region has 13 residues. The CDR3 DNA reads TGTGCCAGCATGAGGGGGGGGTGGGATACGCAGTATTTT. This translates into CASMRGGWDTQYF.

The chain couples TRBV10-1 to TRBJ1-1; 7 bases agree with TRBD1. The V gene's germline CDR1 is WNHNN and CDR2 SYGVQD (reference sequence). The junction had 3 bases not matched to a gene; V was cut back by 0 bases and J by 5 bases. CDR3 length equals 14 residues. The CDR3 loop reads CASSESTGRTEAFF. The CDR3 coding sequence is TGCGCCAGCAGTGAGTCGACAGGGAGGACTGAAGCTTTCTTT.

V and J are TRBV12-3 or TRBV12-4 and TRBJ2-5; 8 bases map to TRBD2. Trimming took 2 bases from V and 5 from J; bases not matched to a gene: 4. The CDR3 is 14 amino acids. The CDR3 DNA reads TGTGCCAGCAGTTTATCGGGACTAGACGAGACCCAGTACTTC. Residues: CASSLSGLDETQYF.

This clonotype was recorded at least ten times. This chain connects TRBV20-1 to TRBJ2-3; D may correspond to TRBD1 or TRBD2 (5 bases each). Germline V CDR1 and CDR2: DFQATT, SNEGSKA (reference sequence). This CDR3 spans 14 amino acids. Trimming took off 0 bases at V and 0 bases at J, with 7 bases between the two ends. This CDR3 is CSARDWDSTDTQYF. The CDR3 bases are TGCAGTGCTAGAGATTGGGACAGCACAGATACGCAGTATTTT.

Ten or more counts support this clonotype. The V call is TRBV6-1, the J call TRBJ2-1; either TRBD1 or TRBD2 may fit D (5 bases each). V shed 10 bases and J shed 1 base, with 17 bases lying between them. Per germline, CDR1 MNHNS and CDR2 SASEGT. The CDR3 sequence is 15 residues long. CDR3 bases: TGTGCCATTAATAAGGGCAGGGAGTCCTACAATGAGCAGTTCTTC. Translating gives CAINKGRESYNEQFF.

The gene calls are TRBV12-3 or TRBV12-4 and TRBJ2-7; 7 positions agree with TRBD2. Trimming removed 2 bases from V and 11 bases from J; junction bases left unmatched: 9. The length of the CDR3 is 13 residues. DNA for the CDR3: TGTGCCAGCAGTTTATCGGGGGGTACCGGGGAGTACTTC. This gives the protein CASSLSGGTGEYF.

The J gene is TRBJ2-7, the V gene TRBV6-1; 9 positions match TRBD2. Germline V gene sequence: CDR1 MNHNS, CDR2 SASEGT. J was trimmed by 4 bases and V by 4 bases; bases with no gene match: 5. The CDR3 is 14 amino acids. DNA of the CDR3: TGTGCCAGCAGTGCGGCTAGCGGGAAGTACGAGCAGTACTTC. Translated, it gives CASSAASGKYEQYF.

This clonotype ranks as medium-sized. The V gene is TRBV2, the J gene TRBJ1-2; D might be TRBD1 (6 bases). Between the trimmed V and J ends, which lost 8 bases and 6 bases, there was a span of 13 bases. The CDR3 extends over 12 amino acids. Germline CDR1 SNHLY, CDR2 FYNNEI. The CDR3 nucleotides read TGTGCCAGCGCAGGGGAGGTAAATGGCTACACCTTC. Its translation: CASAGEVNGYTF.

By its share, this clonotype is medium-sized. DNA for the CDR3: TGTGCCATCAGTCCCGGCCTAGCGGGCCCAACTTATACGCAGTATTTT. Its translation: CAISPGLAGPTYTQYF. The chain couples TRBV10-3 to TRBJ2-3; the match to TRBD2 covers 8 bases. Germline CDR1 and CDR2: ENHRY and SYGVKD. The V gene end was trimmed by 5 bases and the J gene end by 7 bases; junction bases not matched to a gene: 14. There are 16 residues in the CDR3.

Details on this clonotype: One end of the junction is discordant with germline, which a read error may explain. V and J are TRBV6-5 and TRBJ2-1; 9 bases map to TRBD1. The CDR3 loop spans 13 amino acids. Germline V gene data show CDR1 as MNHEY and CDR2 as SVGAGI. In DNA form, the CDR3 reads TGTGCCAGCAGTGTCACGAGCGGGACAGGGTTGGACTTC. Translation gives CASSVTSGTGLDF.

The rearrangement uses TRBV2 and TRBJ2-5; possible D gene TRBD2, 5 bases. Germline CDR1 SNHLY, CDR2 FYNNEI. There are 14 residues in the CDR3. Trimming shortened V by 2 bases and J by 4 bases, and 11 bases separated the two germline ends. The CDR3 loop reads CASSEYGLGETQYF. CDR3 nucleotides: TGTGCCAGCAGTGAATACGGACTCGGAGAGACCCAGTACTTC.

The chain couples TRBV12-3 or TRBV12-4 to TRBJ2-2; D is uncertain. V dropped 5 bases and J dropped 9 bases, with 4 bases sitting between them. The CDR3 loop spans 10 amino acids. In nucleotides, the CDR3 is TGTGCCAGCAGTGCCCGGGAGCTGTTTTTT. Translating it yields CASSARELFF.

The genes are TRBV6-4 and TRBJ2-7, with 9 bases identical to TRBD2. The CDR3 covers 16 residues. Germline CDR1 is MRHNA and CDR2 is SNTAGT. V was pared by 0 bases and J by 3 bases, with 6 bases of the junction left unmatched. The CDR3 here is CASSDSTSGRDYEQYF. Here the CDR3 DNA reads TGTGCCAGCAGTGACTCGACTAGCGGAAGGGACTACGAGCAGTACTTC.

This clonotype was detected many times. V and J are TRBV6-5 and TRBJ1-3; 8 bases line up with TRBD1. V shed 7 bases and J 2 bases; nucleotides not matched to a gene: 4. From germline, CDR1 is MNHEY and CDR2 SVGAGI. This CDR3 is 14 amino acids long. The CDR3 here is CASKPGQAGNTIYF. CDR3 nucleotide sequence: TGTGCCAGCAAACCGGGACAGGCTGGAAACACCATATATTTT.

This clonotype has just one count. V is TRBV20-1 and J is TRBJ1-5, with TRBD1 matching 10 bases. V lost 3 bases to trimming and J lost 5 bases; unmatched junction nucleotides: 7. The CDR3 loop spans 15 amino acids. The germline gives CDR1 DFQATT, CDR2 SNEGSKA (reference sequence). The CDR3 here is CSASSGTGVYQPQHF. As DNA, the CDR3 is TGCAGTGCTAGCTCCGGGACAGGGGTTTATCAGCCCCAGCATTTT.

This clonotype is medium-sized by share. The rearrangement uses TRBV20-1 and TRBJ2-7; 7 nucleotides line up with TRBD1. The trim removed 5 bases at V and 6 bases at J, leaving 10 bases unmatched. CDR3 length equals 13 residues. Germline-derived CDR1 and CDR2 are DFQATT and SNEGSKA (reference sequence). DNA of the CDR3: TGCAGTGCTGACCAGACAGGGCGGCGCGAGCAGTACTTC. It is translated as CSADQTGRREQYF.

V gene TRBV6-5 combines with J gene TRBJ1-1, with D tentatively TRBD1 (5 bases). Trimming stripped 6 bases from V and 13 bases from J, with 12 bases between. The length of the CDR3 is 10 residues. CDR1 and CDR2 from the germline V gene are MNHEY and SVGAGI. CDR3 sequence: CASSLTTGFF. In nucleotides, the CDR3 is TGTGCCAGCAGCCTTACTACAGGTTTCTTT.

This clonotype was counted at least ten times. The conserved phenylalanine or tryptophan is not found at the CDR3 terminus, so this likely reflects a read error. The DNA is left out, because the CDR3 cannot be placed on it with certainty; the CDR3 is given as TCRdb lists it. The chain has TRBV20-1 and TRBJ2-1; the table's D call TRBD1 went unverified against the DNA. The CDR3 is 8 residues long, ends included. CDR1 and CDR2 (germline): DFQATT, SNEGSKA (reference sequence). This CDR3 reads CSATQGAR.

V gene TRBV20-1 combines with J gene TRBJ1-5; 7 nucleotides line up with TRBD1. The CDR3 sequence is 16 residues long. CDR1 is DFQATT, CDR2 SNEGSKA, per germline (reference sequence). V was pared by 6 bases and J by 6 bases, with 17 bases of the junction left unmatched. CDR3 DNA: TGCAGTGCCGACGGACAGGAGGCGCGAGGGCGTCAGCCCCAGCATTTT. This translates into CSADGQEARGRQPQHF.

As DNA, the CDR3 is TGCAGCGTCCCCGGGAGCACAGATACGCAGTATTTT. This sequence encodes CSVPGSTDTQYF. The chain employs TRBV29-1 and TRBJ2-3; D is unresolved. Germline V lookup: CDR1 SQVTM, CDR2 ANQGSEA. V gave up 6 bases and J gave up 0 bases, with 7 bases separating them. The length of the CDR3 is 12 residues.

This clonotype was observed at least ten times. The rearrangement uses TRBV6-1 and TRBJ2-7; tentative D call: TRBD2 (6 bases). This CDR3 region has 17 residues. Germline V gene lookup returns CDR1 MNHNS and CDR2 SASEGT. The V and J ends lost 0 bases and 2 bases respectively, with 17 bases between them. The CDR3 DNA is TGTGCCAGCAGTGAAGCGAGGGGTTGGGCTAGCGCCTACGAGCAGTACTTC. Translated: CASSEARGWASAYEQYF.

Ten or more counts support this clonotype. Given a much more abundant clone one base away, this may be a read error. The CDR3 here is CSARPGTDTQHF. The CDR3 nucleotides are TGCAGTGCTAGACCAGGGACAGATACGCAGCATTTT. The V gene is TRBV20-1, the J gene TRBJ2-3, with 7 bases identical to TRBD1. The end of the DNA aligns better with TRBJ1-5, so the J call may be wrong. The CDR3 sequence is 12 residues long. From germline, CDR1 is DFQATT and CDR2 SNEGSKA (reference sequence).